The rows below give T cell receptor beta chains drawn from one sample of a study of blood T cell repertoires in COVID-19. Using immunoSEQ multiplex PCR, the repertoire was profiled, and TCRdb retains in-frame clones only, with some absent. Of almost 200,000 clones listed, around 81% are singletons. Sequencing input: peripheral blood. The receptors stem from a man in his 60s with COVID-19, enrolled during active disease. The conserved cysteine and the conserved F or W are not part of the CDR3 here. Rows may omit the clone size; those that give it use once, few, many or a size class.

NA	TRBV6-5	TRBJ1-5	ASWGVKGQPQH
NA	TRBV5-1	TRBJ1-1	ASSALQGRNTEAF
NA	TRBV18	TRBJ1-5	ASSPGRSNQPQH
NA	TRBV7-9	TRBJ1-1	ASSFSQLNTEAF
NA	TRBV19	TRBJ1-2	ASSPGVTSYGYT
few	TRBV28	TRBJ1-3	ASSFGGPGNTIY
NA	TRBV4-2	TRBJ1-5	ASSPPGQGDQPQH
once	TRBV29-1	TRBJ2-1	SALSYNEQF
NA	TRBV5-4	TRBJ2-2	ASSFLTSGRDGELF
NA	TRBV2	TRBJ1-5	ASSGGHRPQGNQPQH
NA	TRBV5-4	TRBJ2-3	ASSSSLAGGRTDTQY
NA	TRBV6-2/TRBV6-3	TRBJ2-3	ASSYRGGRGLNTQY
NA	TRBV29-1	TRBJ1-5	SVRFGASNQPQH
NA	TRBV19	TRBJ1-5	AVGRGLYSNQPQH
NA	TRBV5-4	TRBJ1-6	ASSLRDSPLH
NA	TRBV30	TRBJ1-2	AWSSGLYGYT
NA	TRBV6-5	TRBJ2-3	ASSRRGAGADTQY
NA	TRBV10-1	TRBJ2-1	ASSDPGLGGGEQF
few	TRBV7-6	TRBJ2-2	ASKAYRTGGPGELF
NA	TRBV9	TRBJ1-5	ASSAGTDNQPQH
NA	TRBV28	TRBJ2-2	ASSLIAGVTGELF
NA	TRBV10-1	TRBJ1-5	ASETDSNQPQH
NA	TRBV5-4	TRBJ1-2	ASTLGGLSNYGYT
NA	TRBV7-2	TRBJ2-7	ASSRESEQY
NA	TRBV10-1	TRBJ2-2	ASSPEDRDTGELF
NA	TRBV9	TRBJ1-2	ASSVEGGAPLYGYT
NA	TRBV18	TRBJ2-1	ASSPKGQRSGEQF
NA	TRBV3-1/TRBV3-2	TRBJ2-7	ASSRREFGSGKGYEQY
NA	TRBV7-2	TRBJ1-3	ASSLSGSGNTIY
NA	TRBV7-9	TRBJ2-2	ASSLTRGDSLTGELF
NA	TRBV10-3	TRBJ1-3	ATATLGQAGNTIY
NA	TRBV5-1	TRBJ2-2	ASGRTSPSVTGELF
once	TRBV6-5	TRBJ1-2	ASSSMAGGDYGYT
NA	TRBV5-1	TRBJ2-3	ASSDLIAPSTDTQY
NA	TRBV6-1	TRBJ2-3	ASSEVGIWTSGYTDTQY
NA	TRBV10-3	TRBJ1-5	AISDPLGENQPQH
NA	TRBV6-5	TRBJ2-7	ATIGTGRGYEQY
NA	TRBV3-1/TRBV3-2	TRBJ1-2	ASSQRGTGGQRGYT
NA	TRBV29-1	TRBJ2-2	SVAGQANTGELF
NA	TRBV6-5	TRBJ1-2	ASRTGGTSYT
NA	TRBV18	TRBJ1-2	ASSPRTEGYGYT
NA	TRBV6-4	TRBJ1-6	ASSEGTANSPLH
NA	TRBV19	TRBJ1-5	ASSIYRSNQPQH
NA	TRBV7-9	TRBJ2-2	ASSSQGIVSTGELF
once	TRBV24-1	TRBJ1-5	ATRGVGSNQPQH
NA	TRBV7-7	TRBJ2-2	ASSSRSTGGTGELF
few	TRBV5-6	TRBJ1-6	ASSRGTSPPLH
NA	TRBV6-4	TRBJ1-5	ASSPGTGAGQPQH
NA	TRBV5-1	TRBJ1-1	ASSLDGGGASIPEAF
NA	TRBV12-3/TRBV12-4	TRBJ1-2	ASSFTGGYGYT
NA	TRBV19	TRBJ1-4	ASSPLQGWLF
NA	TRBV14	TRBJ2-1	ASSQDRSRNEQF
NA	TRBV5-1	TRBJ2-7	ASSNLDRDEQY
once	TRBV27	TRBJ2-7	ATTNSGTYDEQY
NA	TRBV10-3	TRBJ1-2	AISEGQGAYDGYT
NA	TRBV6-5	TRBJ1-1	ASSFIRGPGVGAF
NA	TRBV27	TRBJ1-2	ASSLTGLGYT
NA	TRBV7-9	TRBJ1-5	ASSATGSNQPQH
NA	TRBV10-3	TRBJ2-7	AISETYEQY